This is a list of T cell receptor beta chains from one sample in a study of blood T cells in healthy people across ages. Via MiXCR, TCRdb re-called the 5' RACE reads, giving one row per CDR3 protein. The data show approximately 850,000 distinct CDR3 sequences, 58% seen once. The sample comprised blood. These receptors were obtained from a man aged 30-40 years in good health. CDR3s include the opening cysteine and the closing phenylalanine or tryptophan. A D gene is named only where the DNA matches it firmly. Only part of the rows carry a size: once, few, many, or a class if the clone is expanded.

v_call: TRBV6-1
clone_size: once
d_call: NA
j_call: TRBJ2-1
cdr3_aa: CASSEARIRLRYNEQFF
cdr3_nt: TGTGCCAGCAGTGAAGCGCGGATAAGACTTAGATACAATGAGCAGTTCTTC

v_call: TRBV7-2
clone_size: NA
d_call: NA
j_call: TRBJ2-1
cdr3_aa: CASSLVHNEQFF
cdr3_nt: TGTGCCAGCAGCTTAGTGCACAATGAGCAGTTCTTC

v_call: TRBV11-2
clone_size: NA
d_call: NA
j_call: TRBJ2-7
cdr3_aa: CASSLGSQYEQYF
cdr3_nt: TGTGCCAGCAGCTTAGGGTCGCAATACGAGCAGTACTTC

v_call: TRBV7-2
clone_size: NA
d_call: TRBD1
j_call: TRBJ2-7
cdr3_aa: CASSLAEGQGLSQYF
cdr3_nt: TGTGCCAGCAGCTTAGCGGAGGGACAGGGACTCTCCCAGTACTTC

v_call: TRBV20-1
clone_size: NA
d_call: TRBD2
j_call: TRBJ2-3
cdr3_aa: CSASSAGRTDTQYF
cdr3_nt: TGCAGTGCTAGCTCAGCGGGGCGCACAGATACGCAGTATTTT

v_call: TRBV12-3/TRBV12-4
clone_size: many
d_call: NA
j_call: TRBJ1-2
cdr3_aa: CASYGAGSGAYGYTF
cdr3_nt: TGTGCCAGCTATGGAGCCGGCTCTGGGGCCTATGGCTACACCTTC

v_call: TRBV29-1
clone_size: NA
d_call: NA
j_call: TRBJ1-2
cdr3_aa: CSVVSHGGGYGYTF
cdr3_nt: TGCAGCGTTGTTTCCCACGGGGGAGGATATGGCTACACCTTC

v_call: TRBV20-1
clone_size: NA
d_call: NA
j_call: TRBJ1-6
cdr3_aa: CSASTDSSYNSPLHF
cdr3_nt: TGCAGTGCTTCCACCGACAGCTCCTATAATTCACCCCTCCACTTT

v_call: TRBV4-1
clone_size: few
d_call: NA
j_call: TRBJ2-7
cdr3_aa: CASSPNPGFYEQYF
cdr3_nt: TGCGCCAGCAGCCCCAATCCGGGTTTCTACGAGCAGTACTTC

v_call: TRBV27
clone_size: NA
d_call: TRBD2
j_call: TRBJ2-1
cdr3_aa: CASSFQRGGLNEQFF
cdr3_nt: TGTGCCAGCAGTTTCCAGCGGGGGGGTCTCAATGAGCAGTTCTTC

v_call: TRBV27
clone_size: NA
d_call: NA
j_call: TRBJ2-1
cdr3_aa: CASSPGLADYNEQFF
cdr3_nt: TGTGCCAGCAGTCCTGGACTGGCGGACTACAATGAGCAGTTCTTC

v_call: TRBV29-1
clone_size: few
d_call: NA
j_call: TRBJ2-1
cdr3_aa: CSAPPWGAYSYNEQFF
cdr3_nt: TGCAGCGCTCCCCCGTGGGGGGCTTACTCCTACAATGAGCAGTTCTTC

v_call: TRBV5-1
clone_size: NA
d_call: TRBD2
j_call: TRBJ2-7
cdr3_aa: CASSLGGTSGSHEQYF
cdr3_nt: TGCGCCAGCAGCTTGGGAGGGACTAGCGGGAGCCACGAGCAGTACTTC

v_call: TRBV5-1
clone_size: NA
d_call: TRBD1
j_call: TRBJ1-2
cdr3_aa: CASSFRDRPLEGYTF
cdr3_nt: TGCGCCAGCAGCTTCCGGGACAGGCCCTTGGAGGGCTACACCTTC

v_call: TRBV4-2
clone_size: NA
d_call: NA
j_call: TRBJ2-7
cdr3_aa: CASSHYTTGSTFYEQYF
cdr3_nt: TGTGCCAGCAGCCATTATACCACGGGGAGCACATTTTACGAGCAGTACTTC

v_call: TRBV5-1
clone_size: NA
d_call: NA
j_call: TRBJ2-5
cdr3_aa: CASSIGTIQETQYF
cdr3_nt: TGCGCCAGCAGCATCGGGACCATCCAAGAGACCCAGTACTTC

v_call: TRBV2
clone_size: NA
d_call: NA
j_call: TRBJ2-7
cdr3_aa: CASSGMSISYEQYF
cdr3_nt: TGTGCCAGCAGTGGGATGTCTATTTCCTACGAGCAGTACTTC

v_call: TRBV11-2
clone_size: NA
d_call: NA
j_call: TRBJ2-7
cdr3_aa: CASSIQYEQYF
cdr3_nt: TGTGCCAGCAGCATACAGTACGAGCAGTACTTC

v_call: TRBV10-3
clone_size: NA
d_call: NA
j_call: TRBJ2-7
cdr3_aa: CIVVGGRTYEQYF
cdr3_nt: TGTATAGTCGTAGGGGGAAGGACTTACGAGCAGTACTTC

v_call: TRBV14
clone_size: NA
d_call: NA
j_call: TRBJ2-2
cdr3_aa: CASSRGQTVPGELFF
cdr3_nt: TGTGCCAGCAGCCGAGGACAGACGGTCCCCGGGGAGCTGTTTTTT

v_call: TRBV11-1
clone_size: few
d_call: NA
j_call: TRBJ2-7
cdr3_aa: CASSSYTSYEQYF
cdr3_nt: TGTGCCAGCAGCTCCTACACCTCCTACGAGCAGTACTTC

v_call: TRBV20-1
clone_size: NA
d_call: NA
j_call: TRBJ1-4
cdr3_aa: CSAREGGDEKLFF
cdr3_nt: TGCAGTGCTAGAGAGGGAGGGGATGAAAAACTGTTTTTT

v_call: TRBV6-2/TRBV6-3
clone_size: NA
d_call: NA
j_call: TRBJ2-5
cdr3_aa: CASRGASREQYF
cdr3_nt: TGTGCCAGCAGGGGAGCCAGCAGGGAGCAGTACTTC

v_call: TRBV20-1
clone_size: once
d_call: TRBD1
j_call: TRBJ2-3
cdr3_aa: CSARGTGQGDDTQYF
cdr3_nt: TGCAGTGCTAGAGGGACGGGACAGGGAGACGATACGCAGTATTTT

v_call: TRBV12-3/TRBV12-4
clone_size: few
d_call: TRBD2
j_call: TRBJ2-1
cdr3_aa: CASSPILAGGTEQFF
cdr3_nt: TGTGCCAGCAGTCCAATACTAGCGGGAGGAACCGAGCAGTTCTTC